The 8 T cell receptor beta chains below all came from one sample that was sequenced in a study of T cell responses to AZD1222 COVID-19 vaccine. Generated by immunoSEQ multiplex PCR, the TCRdb table keeps only in-frame clones and is missing some. The sample has 240,000 or so clones, approximately 93% seen once; the top ten hold 0.5% to 0.7%. The source was peripheral blood, collected on day 0 of AZD1222 vaccination. The receptor source for this set is an adult in good health.

CDR3 region: CATAQTVYEQYF. In DNA form, the CDR3 reads TGTGCCACCGCACAAACAGTCTACGAGCAGTACTTC. The chain employs TRBV2 and TRBJ2-7; no firm D call. V was pared by 10 bases and J by 3 bases, with 13 bases between. CDR1 and CDR2 (germline): SNHLY, FYNNEI. The CDR3 loop spans 12 amino acids.

The chain uses TRBV24-1 and TRBJ2-3; possibly TRBD2 for D (6 bases). This CDR3 spans 16 amino acids. V was trimmed by 4 bases and J by 4 bases, leaving 17 bases between them. The germline V gene has CDR1 KGHDR and CDR2 SFDVKD. The CDR3 is CATSDPVGGGADTQYF. The CDR3 nucleotides read TGTGCCACCAGTGACCCGGTAGGCGGAGGGGCAGATACGCAGTATTTT.

CDR3 region: CASSLSGNTIYF. DNA for the CDR3: TGTGCCAGCAGCCTCTCTGGAAACACCATATATTTT. The V and J genes are TRBV11-2 and TRBJ1-3; D is uncertain. V dropped 5 bases and J dropped 0 bases, with 2 bases sitting between them. The CDR3 contains 12 residues. From germline, CDR1 is SGHAT and CDR2 FQNNGV.

The chain couples TRBV7-9 to TRBJ2-7; the D is unclear. CDR1 and CDR2 (germline): SEHNR, FQNEAQ (reference sequence). This CDR3 region has 11 residues. Trimming took off 6 bases at V and 2 bases at J, with 5 bases between the two ends. The CDR3 region is CASSPAYEQYF. The DNA of the CDR3 is TGTGCCAGCAGTCCTGCCTACGAGCAGTACTTC.

About this clone: In the same sample, other DNA sequences code for this CDR3. The rearrangement joins TRBV3-1 (or the pseudogene TRBV3-2) to TRBJ1-5; D is perhaps TRBD1 (6 bases). V was pared by 4 bases and J by 4 bases, with 8 bases between. Germline CDR1 and CDR2: LGHDT and YNNKEL (reference sequence). This CDR3 spans 13 amino acids. Here the CDR3 DNA reads TGTGCCAGCAGCCCTACAGGGAATCAGCCCCAGCATTTT. Amino acids: CASSPTGNQPQHF.

In DNA form, the CDR3 reads TGCGCCAGCAGCCAAGTTGGGGATCGCTACACCTTC. Its translation is CASSQVGDRYTF. The chain joins TRBV4-1 to TRBJ1-2; no definite D call. CDR1 is MGHRA, CDR2 YSYEKL, per germline. This CDR3 spans 12 amino acids. V lost 1 base to trimming and J lost 9 bases, with 9 bases between them.

The V and J genes are TRBV19 and TRBJ1-2; no clear D. Germline V gene sequence: CDR1 LNHDA, CDR2 SQIVND (reference sequence). The CDR3 runs 15 residues. Trimming shortened V by 1 base and J by 1 base, and 10 bases separated the two germline ends. For the CDR3, the DNA is TGTGCCAGTAGTATAGGGCGGCTCTTTAACTATGGCTACACCTTC. Translation gives CASSIGRLFNYGYTF.

This chain links TRBV7-2 with TRBJ1-5, with D tentatively TRBD1 (6 bases). This CDR3 region has 15 residues. V was trimmed by 1 base and J by 2 bases, leaving 9 bases between them. Germline assignment: CDR1 SGHTA and CDR2 FQGNSA. The CDR3 coding sequence is TGTGCCAGCAGCTTAGTAGCAGGGGGCAATCAGCCCCAGCATTTT. Translated: CASSLVAGGNQPQHF.